The 7 T cell receptor beta chains below come from one sample, sequenced in a study of shared clonotypes between healthy human individuals. The method was immunoSEQ multiplex PCR; TCRdb's version includes in-frame clones alone and lacks a portion of them. The table includes 2 million to 2.5 million clones, just over 90% detected once. The sequencing input was naive CD4+ T cells from PBMCs. Regarding subset: CD45RA+ positively selected. Source of these receptors: a man aged 18 to 29 in good health. Some clones in this sample may be carry-over from other donors' samples.

The chain joins TRBV18 to TRBJ2-2, with 9 bases aligning to TRBD1. The trim removed 0 bases at V and 2 bases at J, leaving 4 bases unmatched. In germline, CDR1 is KGHSH, CDR2 LQKENI. The CDR3 extends over 17 amino acids. Here the CDR3 reads CASSPPNRGRNTGELFF. The CDR3 DNA follows: TGTGCCAGCTCACCACCGAACAGGGGGCGCAACACCGGGGAGCTGTTTTTT. The whole variable domain, remainder taken from reference TRBV18 and TRBJ2-2, is NAGVMQNPRHLVRRRGQEARLRCSPMKGHSHVYWYRQLPEEGLKFMVYLQKENIIDESGMPKERFSAEFPKEGPSILRIQQVVRGDSAAYFCASSPPNRGRNTGELFFGEGSRLTVL.

This sequence joins TRBV15 and TRBJ2-1; D is possibly TRBD2 (6 bases). The CDR3 length is 19 residues. Germline lookup yields CDR1 LNHNV and CDR2 YYDKDF (reference sequence). V was pared by 0 bases and J by 1 base, with 19 bases between. The CDR3 DNA follows: TGTGCCACCAGCAGAGATCCCATTGATCGGGAGTATTCCTACAATGAGCAGTTCTTC. Translation: CATSRDPIDREYSYNEQFF.

The V and J genes are TRBV18 and TRBJ2-3; D uncertain. The CDR3 has 14 amino acids. Germline V gene sequence: CDR1 KGHSH, CDR2 LQKENI. V was shortened by 3 bases and J by 3 bases, with 10 bases between the two germline ends. The CDR3 nucleotides are TGTGCCAGCTCACCTACGCCCGGTACAGATACGCAGTATTTT. Translation: CASSPTPGTDTQYF.

The gene calls are TRBV9 and TRBJ2-1, with unresolved D. V shed 4 bases and J shed 2 bases, with 7 bases lying between them. Germline CDR1 is SGDLS and CDR2 is YYNGEE. CDR3 length: 13 amino acids. DNA for the CDR3: TGTGCCAGCAGCTCGGGCGCCTACAATGAGCAGTTCTTC. Amino acids: CASSSGAYNEQFF.

V usage is TRBV6-1 and J usage is TRBJ2-1, with 13 positions matching TRBD2. CDR3 length: 15 residues. J gave up 6 bases and V 7 bases, and 6 bases lay outside the gene matches. CDR1 is MNHNS and CDR2 is SASEGT in the germline V gene. The CDR3 DNA reads TGTGCCAGCACGGGACTAGCGGGGAATACCAATGAGCAGTTCTTC. Protein product: CASTGLAGNTNEQFF.

As for this clone: Different DNA sequences within this sample yield the same CDR3. This chain joins TRBV29-1 and TRBJ1-1; D call uncertain. V lost 4 bases, J lost 2 bases, and 8 bases lay in between. This CDR3 has 12 residues. Germline-derived CDR1 and CDR2 are SQVTM and ANQGSEA. The CDR3 here is CSVGRGNTEAFF. The CDR3 DNA sequence: TGCAGCGTTGGACGGGGAAACACTGAAGCTTTCTTT.

J is TRBJ2-7 and V is TRBV6-5; no reliable D call. Per the germline V gene, CDR1 is MNHEY and CDR2 is SVGAGI. This CDR3 is built from 11 residues. V was pared by 6 bases and J by 2 bases, with 5 bases between. CDR3 coding DNA: TGTGCCAGCAGCCAAACCTACGAGCAGTACTTC. Translating it yields CASSQTYEQYF.